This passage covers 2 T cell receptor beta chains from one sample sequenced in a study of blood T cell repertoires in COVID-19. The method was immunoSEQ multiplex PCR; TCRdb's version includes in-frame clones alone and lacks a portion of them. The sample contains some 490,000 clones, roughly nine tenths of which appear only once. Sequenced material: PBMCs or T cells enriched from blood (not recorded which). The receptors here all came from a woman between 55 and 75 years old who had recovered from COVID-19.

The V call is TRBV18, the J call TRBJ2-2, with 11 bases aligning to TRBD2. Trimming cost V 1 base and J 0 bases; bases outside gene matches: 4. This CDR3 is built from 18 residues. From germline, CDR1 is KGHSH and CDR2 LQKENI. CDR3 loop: CASSPRLAGGSNTGELFF. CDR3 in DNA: TGTGCCAGCTCACCACGGCTAGCGGGGGGCTCGAACACCGGGGAGCTGTTTTTT.

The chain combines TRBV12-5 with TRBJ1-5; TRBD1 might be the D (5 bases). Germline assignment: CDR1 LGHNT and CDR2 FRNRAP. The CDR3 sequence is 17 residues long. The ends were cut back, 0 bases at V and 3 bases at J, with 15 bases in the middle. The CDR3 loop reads CASGLVIRGGANQPQHF. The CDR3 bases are TGTGCTAGTGGTTTGGTAATAAGGGGAGGTGCCAATCAGCCCCAGCATTTT.